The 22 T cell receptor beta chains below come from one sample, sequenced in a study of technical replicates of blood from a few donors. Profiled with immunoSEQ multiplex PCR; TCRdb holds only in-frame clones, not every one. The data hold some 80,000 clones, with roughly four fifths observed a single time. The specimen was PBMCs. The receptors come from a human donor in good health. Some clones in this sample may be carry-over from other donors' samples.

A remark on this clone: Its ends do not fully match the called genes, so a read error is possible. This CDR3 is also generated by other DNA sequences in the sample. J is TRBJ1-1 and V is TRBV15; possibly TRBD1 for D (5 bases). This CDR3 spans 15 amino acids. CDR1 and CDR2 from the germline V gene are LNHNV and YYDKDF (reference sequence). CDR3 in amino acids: CATSKPRGTYTEAFF. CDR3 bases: TGTGCTACCAGCAAACCCCGGGGGACCTACACTGAAGCTTTCTTT.

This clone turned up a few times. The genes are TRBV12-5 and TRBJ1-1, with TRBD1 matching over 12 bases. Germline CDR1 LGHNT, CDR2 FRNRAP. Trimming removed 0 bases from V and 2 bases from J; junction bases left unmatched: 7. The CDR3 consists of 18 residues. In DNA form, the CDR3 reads TGTGCTAGTGGTTTGGTAAGCGGGACAGGGGGCCGAAACACTGAAGCTTTCTTT. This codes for CASGLVSGTGGRNTEAFF.

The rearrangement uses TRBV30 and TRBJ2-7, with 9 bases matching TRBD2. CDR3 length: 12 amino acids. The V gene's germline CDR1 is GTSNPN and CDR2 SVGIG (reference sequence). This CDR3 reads CVAGGPADEQYF. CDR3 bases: TGTGTTGCGGGAGGGCCGGCTGACGAGCAGTACTTC.

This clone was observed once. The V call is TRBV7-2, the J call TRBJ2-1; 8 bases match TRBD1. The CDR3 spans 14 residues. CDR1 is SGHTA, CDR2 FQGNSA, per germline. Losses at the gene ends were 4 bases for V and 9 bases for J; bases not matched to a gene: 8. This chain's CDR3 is CASSSRDRGPEQFF. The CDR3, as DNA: TGTGCCAGCAGCTCAAGAGACAGGGGTCCTGAGCAGTTCTTC.

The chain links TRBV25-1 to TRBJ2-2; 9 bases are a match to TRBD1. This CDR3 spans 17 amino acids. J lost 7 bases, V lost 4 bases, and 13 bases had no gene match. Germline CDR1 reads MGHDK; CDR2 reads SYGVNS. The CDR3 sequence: CASSASTGQGRIGELFF. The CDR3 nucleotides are TGTGCCAGCAGTGCTTCGACGGGACAGGGTCGGATCGGGGAGCTGTTTTTT.

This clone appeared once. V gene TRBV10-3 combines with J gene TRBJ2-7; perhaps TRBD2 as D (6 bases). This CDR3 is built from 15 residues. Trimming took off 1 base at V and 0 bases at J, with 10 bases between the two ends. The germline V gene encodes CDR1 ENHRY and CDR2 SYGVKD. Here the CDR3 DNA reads TGTGCCATCAGTGAGTTAACGGGAGCCTCCTACGAGCAGTACTTC. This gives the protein CAISELTGASYEQYF.

The CDR3, as DNA: TGTGCCAGCAGTTACTTGTTGAGCTACGAGCAGTACTTC. The encoded protein is CASSYLLSYEQYF. The J gene is TRBJ2-7, the V gene TRBV6-5; no firm D call. The length of the CDR3 is 13 residues. Trimming cost V 1 base and J 3 bases, with 7 bases left between them. Germline V CDR1 and CDR2: MNHEY, SVGAGI.

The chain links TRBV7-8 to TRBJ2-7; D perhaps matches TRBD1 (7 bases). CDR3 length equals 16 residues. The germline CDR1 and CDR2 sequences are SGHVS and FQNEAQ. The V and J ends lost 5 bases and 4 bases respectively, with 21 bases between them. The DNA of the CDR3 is TGTGCCAGCAGCCCGCGGGGACAGTTCGTCACGTACGAGCAGTACTTC. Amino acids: CASSPRGQFVTYEQYF. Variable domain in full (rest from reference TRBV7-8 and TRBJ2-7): GAGVSQSPRYKVAKRGQDVALRCDPISGHVSLFWYQQALGQGPEFLTYFQNEAQLDKSGLPSDRFFAERPEGSVSTLKIQRTQQEDSAVYLCASSPRGQFVTYEQYFGPGTRLTVT.

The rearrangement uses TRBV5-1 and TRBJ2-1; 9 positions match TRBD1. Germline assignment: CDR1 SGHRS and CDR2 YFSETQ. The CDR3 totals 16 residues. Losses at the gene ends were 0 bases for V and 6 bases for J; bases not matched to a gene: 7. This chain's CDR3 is CASSLEPGQGPNEQFF. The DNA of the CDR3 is TGCGCCAGCAGCTTGGAACCGGGACAGGGCCCCAATGAGCAGTTCTTC.

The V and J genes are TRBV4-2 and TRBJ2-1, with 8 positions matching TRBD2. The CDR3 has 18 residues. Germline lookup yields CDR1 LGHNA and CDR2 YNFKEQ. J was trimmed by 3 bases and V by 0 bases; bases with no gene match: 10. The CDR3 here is CASSQERRLAGDYNEQFF. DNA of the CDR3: TGTGCCAGCAGCCAAGAGCGGCGTCTAGCGGGTGACTACAATGAGCAGTTCTTC.

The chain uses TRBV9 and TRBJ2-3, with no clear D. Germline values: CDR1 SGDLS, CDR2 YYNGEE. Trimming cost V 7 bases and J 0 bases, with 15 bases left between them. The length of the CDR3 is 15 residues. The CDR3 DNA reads TGTGCCAGCGGAGATTCGAAGTATAGCACAGATACGCAGTATTTT. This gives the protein CASGDSKYSTDTQYF.

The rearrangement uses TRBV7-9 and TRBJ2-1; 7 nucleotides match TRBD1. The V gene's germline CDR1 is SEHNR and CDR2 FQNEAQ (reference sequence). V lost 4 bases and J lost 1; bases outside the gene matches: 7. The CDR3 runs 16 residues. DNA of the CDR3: TGTGCCAGCAGCTCTGACAGGGTCAGGTCCTACAATGAGCAGTTCTTC. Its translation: CASSSDRVRSYNEQFF.

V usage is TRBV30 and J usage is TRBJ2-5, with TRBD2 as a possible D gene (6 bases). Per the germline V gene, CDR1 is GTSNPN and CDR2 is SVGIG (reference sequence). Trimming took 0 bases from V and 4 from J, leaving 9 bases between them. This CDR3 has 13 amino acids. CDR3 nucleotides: TGTGCCTGGAGTGTGTGGGGAGGAGAGACCCAGTACTTC. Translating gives CAWSVWGGETQYF.

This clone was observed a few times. The CDR3, as DNA: TGTGCCAGCAAACCCCCGATCAGGTTTGACACCGGGGAGCTGTTTTTT. Encoded protein: CASKPPIRFDTGELFF. The rearrangement joins TRBV7-8 to TRBJ2-2; no firm D call. CDR1 is SGHVS, CDR2 FQNEAQ, per germline. Trimming removed 7 bases at V and 3 bases at J, with 18 bases between. CDR3 length: 16 residues.

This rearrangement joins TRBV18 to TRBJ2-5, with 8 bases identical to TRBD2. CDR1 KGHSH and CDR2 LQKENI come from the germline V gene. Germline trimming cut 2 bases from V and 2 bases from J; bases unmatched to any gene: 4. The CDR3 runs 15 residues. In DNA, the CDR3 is TGTGCCAGCTCACCAGCAGCGGGAGATCAAGAGACCCAGTACTTC. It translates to CASSPAAGDQETQYF.

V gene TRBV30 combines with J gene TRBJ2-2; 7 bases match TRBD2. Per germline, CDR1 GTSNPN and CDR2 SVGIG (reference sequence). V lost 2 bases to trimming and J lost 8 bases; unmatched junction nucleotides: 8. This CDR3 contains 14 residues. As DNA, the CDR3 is TGTGCCTGGAGTTTTGCGGGAGTCGTAGGGGAGCTGTTTTTT. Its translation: CAWSFAGVVGELFF.

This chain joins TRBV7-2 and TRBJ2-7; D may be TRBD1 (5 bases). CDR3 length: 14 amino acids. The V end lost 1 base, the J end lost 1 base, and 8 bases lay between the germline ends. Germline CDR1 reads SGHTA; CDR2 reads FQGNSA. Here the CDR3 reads CASSLDDRSYEQYF. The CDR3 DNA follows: TGTGCCAGCAGCTTAGACGACAGATCCTACGAGCAGTACTTC.

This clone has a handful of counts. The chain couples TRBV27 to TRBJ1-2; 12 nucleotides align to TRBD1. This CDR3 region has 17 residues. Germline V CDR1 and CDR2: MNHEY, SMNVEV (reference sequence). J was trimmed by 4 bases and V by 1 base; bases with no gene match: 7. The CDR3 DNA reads TGTGCCAGCAGTTTATGGGGGACAGGGGGCGAGAGCTATGGCTACACCTTC. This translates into CASSLWGTGGESYGYTF.

The CDR3 sequence: CASSRALAGGPTGELFF. The DNA for the CDR3 is TGCGCCAGCAGCCGAGCCCTAGCGGGAGGGCCCACCGGGGAGCTGTTTTTT. The chain recombines TRBV4-1 with TRBJ2-2, with 12 bases fitting TRBD2. The germline gives CDR1 MGHRA, CDR2 YSYEKL. The V gene end was trimmed by 4 bases and the J gene end by 4 bases; junction bases not matched to a gene: 7. The CDR3 is 17 residues long.

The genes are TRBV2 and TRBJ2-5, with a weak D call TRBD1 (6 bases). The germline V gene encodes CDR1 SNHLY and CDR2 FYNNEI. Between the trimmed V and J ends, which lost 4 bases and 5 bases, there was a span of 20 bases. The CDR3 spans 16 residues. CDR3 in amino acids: CASSVTLDSYGETQYF. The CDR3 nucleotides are TGTGCCAGCAGTGTAACCTTGGACAGCTATGGGGAGACCCAGTACTTC. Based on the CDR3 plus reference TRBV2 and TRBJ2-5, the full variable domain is EPEVTQTPSHQVTQMGQEVILRCVPISNHLYFYWYRQILGQKVEFLVSFYNNEISEKSEIFDDQFSVERPDGSNFTLKIRSTKLEDSAMYFCASSVTLDSYGETQYFGPGTRLLVL.

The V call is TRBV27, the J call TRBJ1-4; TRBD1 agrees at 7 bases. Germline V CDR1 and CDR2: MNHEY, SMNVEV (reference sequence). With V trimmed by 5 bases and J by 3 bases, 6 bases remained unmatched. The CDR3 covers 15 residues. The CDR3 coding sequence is TGTGCCAGCAGTACCCTGACAGGGTCTAATGAAAAACTGTTTTTT. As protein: CASSTLTGSNEKLFF.

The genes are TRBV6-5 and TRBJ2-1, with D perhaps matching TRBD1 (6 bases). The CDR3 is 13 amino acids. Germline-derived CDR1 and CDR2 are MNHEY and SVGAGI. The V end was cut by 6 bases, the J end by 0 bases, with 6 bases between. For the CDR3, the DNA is TGTGCCAGCAGGGGACACTCCTACAATGAGCAGTTCTTC. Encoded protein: CASRGHSYNEQFF.